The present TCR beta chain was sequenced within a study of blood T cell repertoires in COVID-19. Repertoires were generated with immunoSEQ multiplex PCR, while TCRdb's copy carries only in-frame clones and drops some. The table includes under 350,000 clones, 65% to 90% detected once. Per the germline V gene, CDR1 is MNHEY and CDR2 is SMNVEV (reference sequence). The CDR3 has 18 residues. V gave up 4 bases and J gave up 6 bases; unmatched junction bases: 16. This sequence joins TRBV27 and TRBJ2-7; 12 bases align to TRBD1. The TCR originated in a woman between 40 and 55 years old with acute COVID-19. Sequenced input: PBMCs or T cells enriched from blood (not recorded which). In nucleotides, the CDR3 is TGTGCCAGCAGTTACCGTCCCTTCACCGGGACAGGGGGCGCCGAGCAGTACTTC. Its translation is CASSYRPFTGTGGAEQYF.